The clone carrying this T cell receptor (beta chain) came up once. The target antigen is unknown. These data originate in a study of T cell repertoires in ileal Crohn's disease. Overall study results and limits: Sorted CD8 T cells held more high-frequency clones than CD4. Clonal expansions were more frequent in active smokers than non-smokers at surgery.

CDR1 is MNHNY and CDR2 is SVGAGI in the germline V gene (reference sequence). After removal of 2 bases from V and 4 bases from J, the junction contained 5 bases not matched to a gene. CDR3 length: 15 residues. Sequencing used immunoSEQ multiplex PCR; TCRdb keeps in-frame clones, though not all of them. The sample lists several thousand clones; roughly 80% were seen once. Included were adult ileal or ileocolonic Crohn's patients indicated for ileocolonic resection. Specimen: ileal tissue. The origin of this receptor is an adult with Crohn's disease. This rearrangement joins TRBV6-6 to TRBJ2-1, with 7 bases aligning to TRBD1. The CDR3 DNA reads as TGTGCCAGCAGTTACGGGACAGAATTATACAATGAGCAGTTCTTC. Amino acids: CASSYGTELYNEQFF.